Presented here are 7 T cell receptor beta chains from one specimen sequenced in a study of T cells in Graves' hyperthyroidism and ophthalmopathy. TCR beta CDR3 regions were amplified from RNA. In the first-round RT-PCR of the TCR CDR3, the HTBI primer set was used. TCRdb called the multiplex PCR reads again in MiXCR, with one record for every CDR3 protein. The sample comprises about 760,000 distinct CDR3 sequences, 30% to 40% of which are singletons, and roughly 30% rests with the top ten. Sequenced sample: blood. The receptors derive from a woman aged 40-49 years with Graves' hyperthyroidism.

V gene TRBV10-2 combines with J gene TRBJ1-5, with D possibly matching TRBD1 (6 bases). The CDR3 runs to 14 residues. Germline V gene data show CDR1 as WSHSY and CDR2 as SAAADI. V lost 6 bases and J 2 bases, leaving 11 bases between the germline ends. CDR3: CASRGAMGNQPQHF. The CDR3 DNA sequence: TGCGCCAGCAGGGGGGCGATGGGCAATCAGCCCCAGCATTTT.

This clonotype was seen repeatedly, ten times or more. This chain connects TRBV9 to TRBJ1-4; D gene ambiguous. In germline, CDR1 is SGDLS, CDR2 YYNGEE. Trimming left V 0 bases short and J 0 bases short, with 9 bases between. The CDR3 has 16 amino acids. The CDR3 spells CASSVAGAATNEKLFF. Here the CDR3 DNA reads TGTGCCAGCAGCGTAGCCGGAGCTGCAACTAATGAAAAACTGTTTTTT.

As regards this clonotype: A single base separates this from a much larger clone, so it may be a read error. V and J are TRBV29-1 and TRBJ1-1; D call uncertain. The CDR3 runs to 11 residues. Germline V lookup: CDR1 SQVTM, CDR2 ANQGSEA. Here the CDR3 reads CSVVGLVEASF. CDR3 sequence (DNA): TGCAGCGTTGTAGGGCTGGTTGAAGCTTCCTTT.

This clonotype was found many times. The chain uses TRBV29-1 and TRBJ1-1, with TRBD1 matching over 7 bases. CDR1 is SQVTM and CDR2 is ANQGSEA in the germline V gene. This CDR3 is 15 amino acids long. The V gene end was trimmed by 6 bases and the J gene end by 1 base; junction bases not matched to a gene: 11. The CDR3 nucleotides read TGCAGCGTCACTCAAGGGGGCGCAGGGAACACTGAAGCTTTCTTT. Its protein product is CSVTQGGAGNTEAFF. Full variable domain (rest looked up from reference TRBV29-1 and TRBJ1-1): SAVISQKPSRDICQRGTSLTIQCQVDSQVTMMFWYRQQPGQSLTLIATANQGSEATYESGFVIDKFPISRPNLTFSTLTVSNMSPEDSSIYLCSVTQGGAGNTEAFFGQGTRLTVV.

This clonotype was counted at least ten times. The chain employs TRBV7-2 and TRBJ1-2; maybe TRBD1 (5 bases). The V gene lost 5 bases and the J gene lost 8 bases, with 18 bases spanning the gap. Germline assignment: CDR1 SGHTA and CDR2 FQGNSA. There are 14 residues in the CDR3. Here the CDR3 reads CASSHRGVGWGYTF. In nucleotides, the CDR3 is TGTGCCAGCAGCCACCGGGGCGTCGGCTGGGGCTACACCTTC.

The V call is TRBV9, the J call TRBJ1-6; no firm D call. The CDR3 spans 14 residues. Germline V gene sequence: CDR1 SGDLS, CDR2 YYNGEE. Deletions cut 0 bases from V and 10 bases from J, with 11 bases between. CDR3 amino acids: CASSVEGSDSPLHF. CDR3 nucleotides: TGTGCCAGCAGCGTAGAGGGATCTGACTCACCCCTCCACTTT.

The table lists this clonotype with many counts. The chain combines TRBV4-2 with TRBJ1-2, with 7 bases fitting TRBD1. Germline CDR1 reads LGHNA; CDR2 reads YNFKEQ. J was trimmed by 6 bases and V by 0 bases; bases with no gene match: 4. This CDR3 contains 14 residues. The CDR3 here is CASSQDGTENGYTF. In nucleotides, the CDR3 is TGTGCCAGCAGCCAAGATGGGACAGAAAATGGCTACACCTTC.